The following is a TCR beta chain sequence with its context. Its antigen is unidentified. The data were taken from a study of post-analysis software for immune sequencing data. Whole-study context: Recorded disease courses covered relapsing-remitting, secondary progressive and progressive-relapsing multiple sclerosis. Some patients had no subtype annotation. Study-level points and caveats: Roughly 5 TRBV segments, TRBV5-6, TRBV5-1 and TRBV20-1 among them, were found more frequent in patients than controls. By F measure, samples from a shared preparation batch strongly co-clustered.

Trimming removed 10 bases from V and 1 base from J, with 31 bases in between. The CDR3 runs 19 residues. CDR1 is MDHEN and CDR2 is SYDVKM in the germline V gene. Carried by the TCR beta cDNA libraries were unique molecular identifiers. TCRdb re-called the PCR reads through MiXCR, storing one row per CDR3 protein. The sample records roughly 400,000 distinct CDR3 sequences, 30% to 40% being singletons. Sequencing input: blood. The J gene is TRBJ1-2, the V gene TRBV28; D call uncertain. This clonotype was sampled from a girl aged 2 to 9 with multiple sclerosis. Here the CDR3 reads CAINRRTLREGSHNYGYTF. The CDR3 nucleotides are TGTGCCATCAATCGACGAACTTTGCGGGAGGGTTCCCATAACTATGGCTACACCTTC.